This is a list of T cell receptor beta chains from one sample in a study of T cells after yellow fever vaccination. MiXCR, run by TCRdb on the 5' RACE reads, gives a single entry per CDR3 protein. There are about 340,000 distinct CDR3 sequences in the sample; 7.5% to 9% occur only once, and under 20% lies in the top ten. The sample here was PBMCs, taken on the day of the first yellow fever vaccination. All receptors derive from a young man who received the YFV17D yellow fever vaccine. Both conserved end residues are part of each CDR3. A D gene is named only where the DNA matches it firmly. Some rows mark clone size as missing; the rest say once, few, many or name a class of expanded clone.

>NA|NA|TRBJ1-1|TRBV7-2
CASSFISHTEAFF
TGTGCCAGCAGCTTCATATCTCACACTGAAGCTTTCTTT
>TRBD1|NA|TRBJ1-6|TRBV6-2/TRBV6-3
CASSPDRDSGSPLHF
TGTGCCAGCAGCCCCGACAGGGATTCGGGTTCACCCCTCCACTTT
>NA|once|TRBJ2-4|TRBV2
CASSFLLRGVQYF
TGTGCCAGCAGCTTCCTTCTCCGGGGCGTTCAGTACTTC
>NA|few|TRBJ2-3|TRBV5-1
CASSLVQLGTDTQYF
TGCGCCAGCAGCTTGGTCCAGTTAGGTACAGATACGCAGTATTTT
>NA|few|TRBJ2-2|TRBV5-1
CASSPEGQNTGELFF
TGCGCCAGCAGCCCCGAAGGCCAGAACACCGGGGAGCTGTTTTTT
>TRBD2|few|TRBJ2-7|TRBV5-1
CASSSGPRSGGSEQYF
TGCGCCAGCAGCTCAGGCCCTAGAAGCGGGGGTTCCGAGCAGTACTTC
>TRBD2|few|TRBJ2-2|TRBV12-3/TRBV12-4
CASSRQTSGDTGELFF
TGTGCCAGCAGCCGGCAGACTAGCGGTGACACCGGGGAGCTGTTTTTT
>NA|few|TRBJ2-5|TRBV20-1
CSVRAMYQETQYF
TGCAGTGTTCGGGCTATGTACCAAGAGACCCAGTACTTC
>NA|many|TRBJ1-3|TRBV7-9
CASTISSSGNTIYF
TGTGCCAGCACTATTTCGAGCTCTGGAAACACCATATATTTT
>TRBD1|NA|TRBJ2-7|TRBV6-6
CASGGQATYEQYF
TGTGCCAGTGGGGGACAGGCAACCTACGAGCAGTACTTC
>NA|few|TRBJ1-1|TRBV4-1
CASSPTGGGTEAFF
TGCGCCAGCAGCCCGACCGGGGGCGGGACTGAAGCTTTCTTT
>TRBD1|few|TRBJ2-2|TRBV5-1
CASSAPGQSTGELFF
TGCGCCAGCAGCGCCCCGGGACAGTCCACCGGGGAGCTGTTTTTT
>TRBD2|NA|TRBJ2-1|TRBV6-2/TRBV6-3
CASSSEGLAGVNEQFF
TGTGCCAGCAGCTCGGAGGGACTAGCGGGGGTTAATGAGCAGTTCTTC
>TRBD1|few|TRBJ2-1|TRBV2
CASTPQGAGEQFF
TGTGCCAGCACTCCCCAGGGGGCAGGTGAGCAGTTCTTC
>TRBD2|few|TRBJ2-6|TRBV7-2
CASSLGGSSGANVLTF
TGTGCCAGCAGCTTAGGCGGGAGCTCTGGGGCCAACGTCCTGACTTTC
>TRBD2|few|TRBJ2-5|TRBV29-1
CSVAGLAGTQETQYF
TGCAGCGTAGCGGGACTAGCGGGAACACAAGAGACCCAGTACTTC
>NA|few|TRBJ1-6|TRBV2
CASSAGMGVSPLHF
TGTGCCAGCAGTGCCGGGATGGGCGTTTCACCCCTCCACTTT
>TRBD1|NA|TRBJ2-5|TRBV6-2/TRBV6-3
CASSYAAGTGKETQYF
TGTGCCAGCAGTTACGCCGCCGGGACAGGGAAAGAGACCCAGTACTTC
>NA|NA|TRBJ2-1|TRBV20-1
CSGKRLAFDNEQFF
TGCTCTGGCAAGCGGCTAGCCTTCGACAATGAGCAGTTCTTC
>NA|NA|TRBJ2-3|TRBV19
CASSIDPPGRRGGHWTDTQYF
TGTGCCAGTAGTATAGATCCCCCCGGCCGTCGGGGAGGTCACTGGACAGATACGCAGTATTTT
>NA|NA|TRBJ1-2|TRBV4-1
CASSQIRVSYGCTF
TGCGCCAGCAGCCAAATCCGGGTGAGCTATGGCTGCACCTTC
>TRBD2|many|TRBJ2-1|TRBV11-2
CATRGGFEQFF
TGTGCCACGCGGGGGGGCTTTGAGCAGTTCTTC
>TRBD1|few|TRBJ1-5|TRBV19
CATRRGNQPQHF
TGTGCCACCCGCAGGGGGAATCAGCCCCAGCATTTT